This T cell receptor (beta chain) was obtained from a study of cytomegalovirus exposure and HLA in healthy donors. A note on this clone: The antigen remains undetermined.

Use of 60 Vbeta and 13 Jbeta primers characterized the PCR. Some clones are missing from TCRdb's copy, which holds only in-frame ones; the method was immunoSEQ multiplex PCR. The repertoire holds approximately 110,000 clones, with about two thirds as singletons. Regarding the study as a whole: Looking again later, the authors saw that most CMV-associated TCR beta chains seemed HLA-restricted. V- and J-gene trimming in TCR beta was tied to a missense DCLRE1C variant by an analysis performed later.

Germline assignment: CDR1 LNHNV and CDR2 YYDKDF (reference sequence). Trimming cost V 1 base and J 3 bases, with 11 bases left between them. The CDR3 spans 15 residues. The sequence was collected from a middle-aged woman in good health and CMV-seropositive. The V call is TRBV15, the J call TRBJ2-3, with D unresolved. The sequenced sample was PBMCs. The CDR3 loop reads CATSRALVVTDTQYF. CDR3 in DNA: TGTGCCACCAGCAGAGCCTTAGTGGTTACAGATACGCAGTATTTT.